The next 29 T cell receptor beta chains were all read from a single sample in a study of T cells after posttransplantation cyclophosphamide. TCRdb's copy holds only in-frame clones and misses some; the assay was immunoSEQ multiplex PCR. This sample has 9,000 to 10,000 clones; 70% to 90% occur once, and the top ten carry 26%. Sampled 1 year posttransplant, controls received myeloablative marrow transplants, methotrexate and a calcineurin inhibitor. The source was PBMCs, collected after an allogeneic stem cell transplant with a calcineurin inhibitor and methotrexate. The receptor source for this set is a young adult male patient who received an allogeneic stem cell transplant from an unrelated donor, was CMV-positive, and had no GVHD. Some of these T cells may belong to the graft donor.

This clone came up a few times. The CDR3 loop is CASSLEVAGEQYF. CDR3 in DNA: TGTGCCAGCAGCTTAGAGGTGGCGGGCGAGCAGTACTTC. J is TRBJ2-7 and V is TRBV7-9; D is possibly TRBD2 (5 bases). CDR3 length: 13 residues. Trimming took off 1 base at V and 6 bases at J, with 10 bases between the two ends. Germline V gene lookup returns CDR1 SEHNR and CDR2 FQNEAQ (reference sequence).

The CDR3 DNA sequence: TGTGCCACCAGCGAGGCTAGCGGGTACAGTACCGGGGAGCTGTTTTTT. Its protein product is CATSEASGYSTGELFF. The J gene is TRBJ2-2, the V gene TRBV15; 8 bases line up with TRBD2. Unmatched junction bases numbered 10, after V lost 5 bases and J lost 5 bases. Germline loops: CDR1 LNHNV, CDR2 YYDKDF (reference sequence). The CDR3 is 16 residues long.

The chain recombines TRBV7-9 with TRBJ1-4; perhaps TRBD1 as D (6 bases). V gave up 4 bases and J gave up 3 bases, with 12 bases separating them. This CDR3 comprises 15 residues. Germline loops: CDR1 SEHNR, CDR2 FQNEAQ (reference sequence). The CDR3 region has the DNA TGTGCCAGCAGCTCGGCCGGGACACCTAATGAAAAACTGTTTTTT. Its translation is CASSSAGTPNEKLFF.

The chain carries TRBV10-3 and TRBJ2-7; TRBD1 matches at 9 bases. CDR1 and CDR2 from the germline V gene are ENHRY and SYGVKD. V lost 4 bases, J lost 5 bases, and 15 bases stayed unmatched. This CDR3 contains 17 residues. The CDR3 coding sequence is TGTGCCATCAGTGGTAGCAAAATACAGGGGGCTATCGACGAGCAGTACTTC. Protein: CAISGSKIQGAIDEQYF.

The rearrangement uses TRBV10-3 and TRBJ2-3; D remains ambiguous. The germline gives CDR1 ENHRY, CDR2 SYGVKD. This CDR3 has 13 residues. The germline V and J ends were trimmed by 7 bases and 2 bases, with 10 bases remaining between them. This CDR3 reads CAIKNSFTDTQYF. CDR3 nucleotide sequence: TGTGCCATCAAAAACAGCTTCACAGATACGCAGTATTTT.

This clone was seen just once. The CDR3 nucleotides are TGTGCCAGCAGCGCCCTAGCGGGAGGGTTCGCAGATACGCAGTATTTT. It specifies CASSALAGGFADTQYF. The chain links TRBV9 to TRBJ2-3; 12 bases are shared with TRBD2. The germline V gene has CDR1 SGDLS and CDR2 YYNGEE. This CDR3 is built from 16 residues. V gave up 3 bases and J gave up 4 bases; unmatched junction bases: 6.

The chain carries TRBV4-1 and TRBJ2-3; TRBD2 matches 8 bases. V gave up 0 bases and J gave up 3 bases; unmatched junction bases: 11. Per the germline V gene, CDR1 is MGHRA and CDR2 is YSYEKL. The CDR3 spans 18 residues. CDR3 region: CASSQDILAVPGTDTQYF. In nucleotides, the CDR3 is TGCGCCAGCAGCCAAGACATACTAGCGGTCCCCGGGACAGATACGCAGTATTTT.

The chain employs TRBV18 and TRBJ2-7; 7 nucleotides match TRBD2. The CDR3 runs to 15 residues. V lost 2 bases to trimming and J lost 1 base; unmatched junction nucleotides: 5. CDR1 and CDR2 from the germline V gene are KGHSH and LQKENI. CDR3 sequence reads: CASSPTGLHSYEQYV. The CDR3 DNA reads TGTGCCAGCTCACCAACGGGACTACATTCCTACGAGCAGTACGTC.

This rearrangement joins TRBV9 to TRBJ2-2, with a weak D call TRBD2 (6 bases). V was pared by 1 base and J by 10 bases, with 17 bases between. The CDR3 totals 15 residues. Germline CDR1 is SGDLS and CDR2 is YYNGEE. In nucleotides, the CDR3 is TGTGCCAGCAGCGTAATCAGCGGGTGGATTGAGGAGCTGTTTTTT. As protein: CASSVISGWIEELFF.

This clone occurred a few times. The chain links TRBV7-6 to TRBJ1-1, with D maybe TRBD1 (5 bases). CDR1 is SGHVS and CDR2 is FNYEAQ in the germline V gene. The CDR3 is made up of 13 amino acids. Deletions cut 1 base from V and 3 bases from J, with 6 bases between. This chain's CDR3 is CASSLGGDTEAFF. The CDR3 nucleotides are TGTGCCAGCAGCTTAGGGGGGGACACTGAAGCTTTCTTT. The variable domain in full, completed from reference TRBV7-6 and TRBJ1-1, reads GAGVSQSPRYKVTKRGQDVALRCDPISGHVSLYWYRQALGQGPEFLTYFNYEAQQDKSGLPNDRFSAERPEGSISTLTIQRTEQRDSAMYRCASSLGGDTEAFFGQGTRLTVV.

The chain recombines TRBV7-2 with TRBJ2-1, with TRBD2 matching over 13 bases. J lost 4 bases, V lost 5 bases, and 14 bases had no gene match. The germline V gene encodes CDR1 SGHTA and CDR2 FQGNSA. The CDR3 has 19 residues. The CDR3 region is CASSRGTSGIIVLYNEQFF. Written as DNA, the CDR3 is TGTGCCAGCAGCCGAGGGACTAGCGGGATCATAGTACTGTACAATGAGCAGTTCTTC.

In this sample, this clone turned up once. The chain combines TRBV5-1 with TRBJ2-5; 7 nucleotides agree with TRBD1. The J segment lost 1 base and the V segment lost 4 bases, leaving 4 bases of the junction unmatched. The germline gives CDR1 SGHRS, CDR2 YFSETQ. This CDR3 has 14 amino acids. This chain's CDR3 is CASSVGTAQETQYF. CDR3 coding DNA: TGCGCCAGCAGCGTCGGGACAGCCCAAGAGACCCAGTACTTC. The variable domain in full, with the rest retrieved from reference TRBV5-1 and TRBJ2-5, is KAGVTQTPRYLIKTRGQQVTLSCSPISGHRSVSWYQQTPGQGLQFLFEYFSETQRNKGNFPGRFSGRQFSNSRSEMNVSTLELGDSALYLCASSVGTAQETQYFGPGTRLLVL.

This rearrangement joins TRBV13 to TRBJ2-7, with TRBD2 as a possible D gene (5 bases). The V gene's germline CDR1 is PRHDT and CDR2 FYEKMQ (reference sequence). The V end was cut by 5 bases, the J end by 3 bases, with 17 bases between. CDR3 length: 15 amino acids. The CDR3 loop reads CASSTMTTSHYEQYV. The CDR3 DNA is TGTGCCAGCAGCACTATGACTACGTCCCACTACGAGCAGTACGTC.

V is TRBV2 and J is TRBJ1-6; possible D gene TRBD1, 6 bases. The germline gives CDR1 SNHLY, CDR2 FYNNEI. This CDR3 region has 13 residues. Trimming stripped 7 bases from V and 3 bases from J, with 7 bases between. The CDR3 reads CASKGDYNSPLHF. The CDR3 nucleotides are TGTGCCAGCAAGGGGGACTATAATTCACCCCTCCACTTT.

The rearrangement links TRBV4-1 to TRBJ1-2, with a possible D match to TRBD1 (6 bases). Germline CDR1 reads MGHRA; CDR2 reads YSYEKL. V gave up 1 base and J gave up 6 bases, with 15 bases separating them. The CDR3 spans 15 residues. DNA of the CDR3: TGCGCCAGCAGCCAAGGCTTGAGGGGGTGGAATGGCTACACCTTC. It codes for CASSQGLRGWNGYTF.

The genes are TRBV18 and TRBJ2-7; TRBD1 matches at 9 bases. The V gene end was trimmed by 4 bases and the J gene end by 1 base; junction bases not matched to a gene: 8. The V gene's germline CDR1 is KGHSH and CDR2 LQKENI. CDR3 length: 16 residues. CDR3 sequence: CASSLQSGTGSYEQYF. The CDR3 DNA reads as TGTGCCAGCTCACTGCAGTCCGGGACAGGGTCCTACGAGCAGTACTTC.

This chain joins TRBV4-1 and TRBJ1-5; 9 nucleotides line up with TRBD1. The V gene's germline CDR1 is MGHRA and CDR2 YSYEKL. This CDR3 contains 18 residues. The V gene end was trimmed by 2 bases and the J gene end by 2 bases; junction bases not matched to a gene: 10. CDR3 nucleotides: TGCGCCAGCAGCCAACAGACGACAGGGGGTCTCCGCAATCAGCCCCAGCATTTT. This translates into CASSQQTTGGLRNQPQHF.

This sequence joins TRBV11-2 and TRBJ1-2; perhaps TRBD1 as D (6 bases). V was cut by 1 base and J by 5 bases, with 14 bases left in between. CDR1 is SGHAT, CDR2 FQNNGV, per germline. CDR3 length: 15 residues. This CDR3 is CASSLVGGRGYGYTF. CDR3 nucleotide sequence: TGTGCCAGCAGCTTAGTAGGAGGCAGGGGATATGGCTACACCTTC.

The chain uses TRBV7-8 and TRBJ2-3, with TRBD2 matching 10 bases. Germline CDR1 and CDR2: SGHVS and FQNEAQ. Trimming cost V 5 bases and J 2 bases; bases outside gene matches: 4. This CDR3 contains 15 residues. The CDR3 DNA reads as TGTGCCAGCAGCCCCGGGACTAGCGACACAGATACGCAGTATTTT. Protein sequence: CASSPGTSDTDTQYF.

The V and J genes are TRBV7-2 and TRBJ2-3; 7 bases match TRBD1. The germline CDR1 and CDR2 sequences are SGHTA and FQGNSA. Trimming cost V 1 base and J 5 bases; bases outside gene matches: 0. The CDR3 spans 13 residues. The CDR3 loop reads CASSLGQGDTQYF. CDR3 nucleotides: TGTGCCAGCAGCTTAGGACAGGGAGATACGCAGTATTTT. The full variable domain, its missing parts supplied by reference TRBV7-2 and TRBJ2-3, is GAGVSQSPSNKVTEKGKDVELRCDPISGHTALYWYRQSLGQGLEFLIYFQGNSAPDKSGLPSDRFSAERTGGSVSTLTIQRTQQEDSAVYLCASSLGQGDTQYFGPGTRLTVL.

The CDR3 loop reads CASSAGQTSDTQYF. DNA for the CDR3: TGTGCCAGCAGCGCCGGACAGACCTCAGATACGCAGTATTTT. The J gene is TRBJ2-3, the V gene TRBV9; possibly TRBD1 for D (6 bases). Germline V gives CDR1 SGDLS, CDR2 YYNGEE. Trimming cost V 3 bases and J 4 bases, with 12 bases left between them. This CDR3 has 14 amino acids. The whole variable domain, filled in from reference TRBV9 and TRBJ2-3, reads DSGVTQTPKHLITATGQRVTLRCSPRSGDLSVYWYQQSLDQGLQFLIQYYNGEERAKGNILERFSAQQFPDLHSELNLSSLELGDSALYFCASSAGQTSDTQYFGPGTRLTVL.

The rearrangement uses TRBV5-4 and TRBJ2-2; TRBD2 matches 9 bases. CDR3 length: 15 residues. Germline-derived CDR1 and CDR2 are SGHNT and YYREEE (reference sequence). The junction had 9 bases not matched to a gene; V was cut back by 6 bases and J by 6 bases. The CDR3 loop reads CASTSSGRGAGELFF. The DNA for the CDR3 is TGTGCCAGCACCAGTAGCGGGAGAGGGGCCGGGGAGCTGTTTTTT.

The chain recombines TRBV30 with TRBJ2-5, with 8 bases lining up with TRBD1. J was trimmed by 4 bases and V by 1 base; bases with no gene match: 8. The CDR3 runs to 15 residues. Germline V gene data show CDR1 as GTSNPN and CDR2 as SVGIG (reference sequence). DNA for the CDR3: TGTGCCTGGAGTGAAGGACAGGGAATGAGAGAGACCCAGTACTTC. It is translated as CAWSEGQGMRETQYF.

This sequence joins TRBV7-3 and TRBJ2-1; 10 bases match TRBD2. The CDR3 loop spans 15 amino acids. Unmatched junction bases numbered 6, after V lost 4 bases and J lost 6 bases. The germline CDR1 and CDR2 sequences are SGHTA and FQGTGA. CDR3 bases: TGTGCCAGCAGCTACCGGACTAGCGGACCCAATGAGCAGTTCTTC. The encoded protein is CASSYRTSGPNEQFF.

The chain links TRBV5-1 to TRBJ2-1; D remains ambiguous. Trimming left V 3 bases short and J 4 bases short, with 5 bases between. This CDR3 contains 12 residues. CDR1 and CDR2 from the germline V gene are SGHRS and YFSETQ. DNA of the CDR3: TGCGCCAGCAGCTCCGGTTACAATGAGCAGTTCTTC. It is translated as CASSSGYNEQFF.

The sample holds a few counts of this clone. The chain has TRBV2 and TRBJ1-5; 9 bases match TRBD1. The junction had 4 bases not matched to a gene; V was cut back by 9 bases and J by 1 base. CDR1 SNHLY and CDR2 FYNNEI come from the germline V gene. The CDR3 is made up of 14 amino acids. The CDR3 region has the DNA TGTGCCAGTCGGACAGGGGACAGCAATCAGCCCCAGCATTTT. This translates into CASRTGDSNQPQHF.

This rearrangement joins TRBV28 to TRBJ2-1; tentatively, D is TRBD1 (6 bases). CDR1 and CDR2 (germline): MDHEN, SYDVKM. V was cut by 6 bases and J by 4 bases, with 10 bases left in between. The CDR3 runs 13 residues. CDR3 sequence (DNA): TGTGCCAGCAGCCCGGACAGTTACAATGAGCAGTTCTTC. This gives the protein CASSPDSYNEQFF.

The CDR3 reads CASSTMAGSEQYV. CDR3 bases: TGCGCCAGCAGCACAATGGCGGGGAGTGAGCAGTACGTC. This rearrangement joins TRBV4-3 to TRBJ2-7; D possibly corresponds to TRBD2 (6 bases). CDR3 length equals 13 residues. Looked up from germline, CDR1 is LGHNA and CDR2 is YSLEER. V lost 5 bases to trimming and J lost 7 bases, with 15 bases between them.

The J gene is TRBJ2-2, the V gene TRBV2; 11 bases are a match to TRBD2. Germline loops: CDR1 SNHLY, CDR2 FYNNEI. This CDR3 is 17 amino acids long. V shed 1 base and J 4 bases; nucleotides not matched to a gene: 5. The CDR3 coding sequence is TGTGCCAGCAGTGAAGGGAGCACTAGCGGGAGCACCGGGGAGCTGTTTTTT. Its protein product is CASSEGSTSGSTGELFF.